This T cell receptor beta chain was obtained from a study of technical replicates of blood from a handful of donors. V was pared by 4 bases and J by 3 bases, with 5 bases between. The CDR3 is 12 residues long. Germline CDR1 and CDR2: SGHNT and YYREEE (reference sequence). Sequenced by immunoSEQ multiplex PCR; TCRdb stores in-frame clones only, minus some. The sample has tens of thousands of clones; more than 80% are singletons. This clone was seen more than once but under ten times. The TCR was taken from a human donor in good health. Some clones in this sample may be carry-over from other donors' samples. Sequencing was performed on PBMCs. The gene calls are TRBV5-4 and TRBJ2-1, with D hard to call. Here the CDR3 reads CASSLDYNEQFF. The DNA for the CDR3 is TGTGCCAGCAGCCTAGACTACAATGAGCAGTTCTTC.